This TCR beta chain was identified during a study of blood T cell repertoires in COVID-19. Study information: COVID-19 samples collected from the United States, Italy and Spain covered acute and convalescent phases. T cells, B-cell-depleted T cells, or PBMCs supplied cDNA or gDNA.

The CDR3 loop spans 13 amino acids. Per the study methods: Amplification of reference gene primers provided the estimated nucleated cell counts. The data were produced by immunoSEQ multiplex PCR, yet TCRdb's version contains in-frame clones alone and is incomplete. The V and J calls and clone size are taken from that table; D and trimming were inferred from the DNA. This sample has under 400,000 clones, with 87% found just once. This chain connects TRBV21-1 to TRBJ2-7; TRBD1 reflects the table's D call only, with no check against the DNA. TRBV21-1 counts as a pseudogene. Specimen: peripheral blood. The clonotype comes from a woman under 40 with COVID-19, enrolled during active disease. CDR3 protein: CASSRDNTYEQYF. The CDR3 DNA sequence: TGTGCCAGCAGCAGGGACAACACCTACGAGCAGTACTTC.